The clone carrying this T cell receptor beta chain has ten or more counts. The data originate from a study of blood T cell repertoires in COVID-19. Study context: The study drew acute and convalescent COVID-19 samples from the United States, Italy and Spain.

Patients of the Seattle cohort, enrolled during active infection, were followed longitudinally. This CDR3 spans 15 amino acids. In germline, CDR1 is LGHDT, CDR2 YNNKEL (reference sequence). V lost 1 base to trimming and J lost 0 bases, with 9 bases between them. In the original workflow: By means of reference gene primer amplification, nucleated cell counts were estimated. This table comes from immunoSEQ multiplex PCR, and its TCRdb copy is limited to in-frame clones, with some not included. The V and J calls and clone size were taken over from that table, and D and trimming were inferred from the DNA. The sample has 75,000 to 95,000 clones, roughly 70% seen once.

The sequenced sample was peripheral blood. This clonotype was sampled from a man between 70 and 80 years old with COVID-19, enrolled during active disease. This chain joins TRBV3-1 (or the pseudogene TRBV3-2) and TRBJ1-1, with D possibly matching TRBD1 (5 bases). DNA for the CDR3: TGTGCCAGCAGCCAAGGGGGCCGGATGAACACTGAAGCTTTCTTT. Its translation is CASSQGGRMNTEAFF.